These T cell receptor beta chains were read from a single sample in a study of cytomegalovirus exposure and HLA in healthy donors. The method was immunoSEQ multiplex PCR; TCRdb's version includes in-frame clones alone and lacks a portion of them. The sample shows approximately 130,000 clones, roughly 89% of them seen only once. The specimen sequenced was PBMCs. The receptors shown here come from a woman aged 18-35 years in good health and CMV-seronegative. Both conserved end residues are part of each CDR3. Fields, in order: CDR3 length, V gene, clone size, J gene, D gene, CDR3 DNA, CDR3 protein. D genes are given only for firm matches. Expanded clones get a size class; other rows say once, few or many, or leave the size out.

length: 15; V: TRBV28; size: .; J: TRBJ2-3; D: TRBD2; DNA: TGTGCCAGCAACCCCGCGGGAGGGGGCACAGATACGCAGTATTTT; CDR3: CASNPAGGGTDTQYF
length: 15; V: TRBV30; size: .; J: TRBJ2-1; D: TRBD2; DNA: TGTGCCTGGTCCCCCGCGGGAGCCCGAAACAATGAGCAGTTCTTC; CDR3: CAWSPAGARNNEQFF
length: 10; V: TRBV30; size: .; J: TRBJ1-2; D: .; DNA: TGTGCCTTAGGCGGCTATGGCTACACCTTC; CDR3: CALGGYGYTF
length: 16; V: TRBV2; size: .; J: TRBJ1-5; D: TRBD1; DNA: TGTGCCAGCAGTGAGGAGGGCAGGGGGCTCAATCAGCCCCAGCATTTT; CDR3: CASSEEGRGLNQPQHF
length: 13; V: TRBV30; size: .; J: TRBJ2-7; D: .; DNA: TGTGCCTGGAATCAGCAGGGGTACGACGAGCAGTACTTC; CDR3: CAWNQQGYDEQYF
length: 16; V: TRBV7-8; size: .; J: TRBJ1-4; D: .; DNA: TGTGCCAGCAGCTCCTACCGACAGGCGTTACGCGAAAAACTGTTTTTT; CDR3: CASSSYRQALREKLFF
length: 13; V: TRBV10-3; size: .; J: TRBJ2-5; D: .; DNA: TGTGCCATCAGTGTAAACAACCAAGAGACCCAGTACTTC; CDR3: CAISVNNQETQYF
length: 14; V: TRBV7-8; size: .; J: TRBJ2-7; D: .; DNA: TGTGCCAGCAGCTTAGGCGGGGTTCTTTTGGAGCAGTACTTC; CDR3: CASSLGGVLLEQYF
length: 14; V: TRBV6-1; size: .; J: TRBJ1-4; D: TRBD1; DNA: TGTGCCAGCGGCCGGGACAGGGGTAATGAAAAACTGTTTTTT; CDR3: CASGRDRGNEKLFF
length: 15; V: TRBV11-2; size: .; J: TRBJ2-7; D: TRBD1; DNA: TGTGCCAGCAGCTCGGGACAGGGAGTTTCCTACGAGCAGTACTTC; CDR3: CASSSGQGVSYEQYF
length: 15; V: TRBV2; size: .; J: TRBJ2-5; D: TRBD1; DNA: TGTGCCAGCAGTGTACAGGGGAAGCTCAAAGAGACCCAGTACTTC; CDR3: CASSVQGKLKETQYF
length: 16; V: TRBV12-2; size: .; J: TRBJ2-7; D: .; DNA: TGTGCAAGTCGCCCCGGTCGGGACAGACCCTCCTACGAGCAGTACTTC; CDR3: CASRPGRDRPSYEQYF
length: 15; V: TRBV9; size: .; J: TRBJ2-7; D: TRBD1; DNA: TGTGCCAGCAGCCCGCAAAGGACAGGGGCCTACGAGCAGTACTTC; CDR3: CASSPQRTGAYEQYF
length: 14; V: TRBV13; size: .; J: TRBJ1-6; D: .; DNA: TGTGCCAGCAGCATCGCAGGACAGAATTCACCCCTCCACTTT; CDR3: CASSIAGQNSPLHF
length: 15; V: TRBV6-5; size: .; J: TRBJ2-1; D: TRBD2; DNA: TGTGCCAGCAGTTTATTAGCGGGGGACTACAATGAGCAGTTCTTC; CDR3: CASSLLAGDYNEQFF
length: 14; V: TRBV28; size: .; J: TRBJ1-1; D: .; DNA: TGTGCCAGCAGCCGGAGAGACAGGATCACTGAAGCTTTCTTT; CDR3: CASSRRDRITEAFF
length: 16; V: TRBV5-6; size: .; J: TRBJ2-1; D: TRBD2; DNA: TGTGCCAGCAGCTCGGGACTAGCGGGGGACTACAATGAGCAGTTCTTC; CDR3: CASSSGLAGDYNEQFF
length: 16; V: TRBV29-1; size: few; J: TRBJ2-7; D: TRBD1; DNA: TGCAGCGTGGGTTCCGTTTGGACAGGGCATACCTACGAGCAGTACTTC; CDR3: CSVGSVWTGHTYEQYF
length: 15; V: TRBV5-5; size: .; J: TRBJ1-5; D: TRBD1; DNA: TGTGCCAGCAGCTTGGGTCAGGGGGCCGGCCAGCCCCAGCATTTT; CDR3: CASSLGQGAGQPQHF
length: 16; V: TRBV4-1; size: .; J: TRBJ2-1; D: TRBD2; DNA: TGCGCCAGCAGCCCACGACTAGCGGGGGCCTACAATGAGCAGTTCTTC; CDR3: CASSPRLAGAYNEQFF
length: 15; V: TRBV27; size: .; J: TRBJ1-3; D: .; DNA: TGTGCCAGCAGACGGGAGGGAGTCACTGGAAACACCATATATTTT; CDR3: CASRREGVTGNTIYF
length: 16; V: TRBV13; size: .; J: TRBJ1-2; D: TRBD1; DNA: TGTGCCAGCAGCCGGCGACAGGGACTAGGGTACTATGGCTACACCTTC; CDR3: CASSRRQGLGYYGYTF
length: 16; V: TRBV7-6; size: .; J: TRBJ2-1; D: TRBD2; DNA: TGTGCCAGCAGCTTAGAGTCTAGCGGGGGGTACAATGAGCAGTTCTTC; CDR3: CASSLESSGGYNEQFF
length: 15; V: TRBV7-9; size: .; J: TRBJ2-3; D: TRBD1; DNA: TGTGCCAGCAGTCCTCCGGGACAGAGCACAGATACGCAGTATTTT; CDR3: CASSPPGQSTDTQYF
length: 15; V: TRBV7-2; size: .; J: TRBJ2-1; D: TRBD1; DNA: TGTGCCAGCAGCGTCGGACAGGGGTCCTACAATGAGCAGTTCTTC; CDR3: CASSVGQGSYNEQFF
length: 16; V: TRBV5-1; size: once; J: TRBJ1-1; D: .; DNA: TGCGCCAGCAGCTTGTATTCTACAGCTTTGAACACTGAAGCTTTCTTT; CDR3: CASSLYSTALNTEAFF
length: 16; V: TRBV18; size: .; J: TRBJ1-1; D: TRBD1; DNA: TGTGCCAGCTCACCGTTTACGGGACAGGGTGGACTTGAAGCTTTCTTT; CDR3: CASSPFTGQGGLEAFF
length: 18; V: TRBV5-1; size: .; J: TRBJ1-3; D: TRBD1; DNA: TGCGCCAGCAGCTCGCATCCGACAGGGTCCGGCTCTGGAAACACCATATATTTT; CDR3: CASSSHPTGSGSGNTIYF
length: 12; V: TRBV30; size: .; J: TRBJ2-1; D: .; DNA: TGTGCCTGGTTACAGGGTTACAATGAGCAGTTCTTC; CDR3: CAWLQGYNEQFF
length: 14; V: TRBV28; size: .; J: TRBJ1-2; D: .; DNA: TGTGCCAGCAGTTTTGCAGGTTCCAACTATGGCTACACCTTC; CDR3: CASSFAGSNYGYTF
length: 15; V: TRBV25-1; size: .; J: TRBJ2-3; D: .; DNA: TGTGCCAGCAGTGAAATTGCCAGGGTCTCGGATACGCAGTATTTT; CDR3: CASSEIARVSDTQYF